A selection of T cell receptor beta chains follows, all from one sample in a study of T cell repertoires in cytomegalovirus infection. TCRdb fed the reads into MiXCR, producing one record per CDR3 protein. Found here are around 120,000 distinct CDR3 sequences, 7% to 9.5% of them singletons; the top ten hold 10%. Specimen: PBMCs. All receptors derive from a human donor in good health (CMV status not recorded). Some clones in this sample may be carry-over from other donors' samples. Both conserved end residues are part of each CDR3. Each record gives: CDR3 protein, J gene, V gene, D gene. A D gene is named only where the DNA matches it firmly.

CDR3aa: CASSREQPKYNEQFF; j_gene: TRBJ2-1; v_gene: TRBV2; d_gene: -
CDR3aa: CSAKTGTPSTF; j_gene: TRBJ1-2; v_gene: TRBV20-1; d_gene: -
CDR3aa: CSAIRGAKNIQYF; j_gene: TRBJ2-4; v_gene: TRBV20-1; d_gene: TRBD1
CDR3aa: CASSNRTVSNEQFF; j_gene: TRBJ2-1; v_gene: TRBV28; d_gene: -
CDR3aa: CASSYFGTPNTGELFF; j_gene: TRBJ2-2; v_gene: TRBV6-5; d_gene: -
CDR3aa: CASSLAGTGTSPLHF; j_gene: TRBJ1-6; v_gene: TRBV5-4; d_gene: TRBD1
CDR3aa: CASSMAGTGETQYF; j_gene: TRBJ2-5; v_gene: TRBV19; d_gene: -
CDR3aa: CASSLGAGRETQYF; j_gene: TRBJ2-5; v_gene: TRBV7-2; d_gene: -
CDR3aa: CASRWTEGTEAFF; j_gene: TRBJ1-1; v_gene: TRBV4-1; d_gene: -
CDR3aa: CASSSSGTNYGYTF; j_gene: TRBJ1-2; v_gene: TRBV5-5; d_gene: -
CDR3aa: CASSLGRGETQYF; j_gene: TRBJ2-5; v_gene: TRBV7-8; d_gene: TRBD1
CDR3aa: CASIHLAQDRGRNGYTF; j_gene: TRBJ1-2; v_gene: TRBV12-3/TRBV12-4; d_gene: TRBD1
CDR3aa: CSVAGNYGYTF; j_gene: TRBJ1-2; v_gene: TRBV29-1; d_gene: -
CDR3aa: CAISESAGGGETQYF; j_gene: TRBJ2-5; v_gene: TRBV10-3; d_gene: TRBD2
CDR3aa: CASSLDYSYEQYF; j_gene: TRBJ2-7; v_gene: TRBV7-2; d_gene: -
CDR3aa: CSAPPEGKDYGYTF; j_gene: TRBJ1-2; v_gene: TRBV20-1; d_gene: -
CDR3aa: CASSEYGSGPYNEQFF; j_gene: TRBJ2-1; v_gene: TRBV6-1; d_gene: -
CDR3aa: CASSWAGGRNQPQHF; j_gene: TRBJ1-5; v_gene: TRBV5-1; d_gene: -
CDR3aa: CASSLALAGVVDEQFF; j_gene: TRBJ2-1; v_gene: TRBV5-6; d_gene: TRBD2
CDR3aa: CASSPDKYYEQYF; j_gene: TRBJ2-7; v_gene: TRBV7-9; d_gene: -
CDR3aa: CASSPQGGNTGELFF; j_gene: TRBJ2-2; v_gene: TRBV12-3/TRBV12-4; d_gene: TRBD1
CDR3aa: CASRSGTGMGSTEAFF; j_gene: TRBJ1-1; v_gene: TRBV7-2; d_gene: TRBD1
CDR3aa: CASSLGGQGAVGRYGYTF; j_gene: TRBJ1-2; v_gene: TRBV7-9; d_gene: TRBD1
CDR3aa: CASSRGQVISEAFF; j_gene: TRBJ1-1; v_gene: TRBV19; d_gene: -
CDR3aa: CASSPAESEAFF; j_gene: TRBJ1-1; v_gene: TRBV6-2/TRBV6-3; d_gene: -
CDR3aa: CASSLKFGGNTGELFF; j_gene: TRBJ2-2; v_gene: TRBV7-7; d_gene: -
CDR3aa: CASSPRGPEYQETQYF; j_gene: TRBJ2-5; v_gene: TRBV7-2; d_gene: -
CDR3aa: CASREGTYPYEQYF; j_gene: TRBJ2-7; v_gene: TRBV19; d_gene: -
CDR3aa: CASSPGGYVGTEAFF; j_gene: TRBJ1-1; v_gene: TRBV5-1; d_gene: -
CDR3aa: CASSWGLEADTQYF; j_gene: TRBJ2-3; v_gene: TRBV5-1; d_gene: -
CDR3aa: CASSRGAQTQEAFF; j_gene: TRBJ1-1; v_gene: TRBV9; d_gene: -
CDR3aa: CASTNNEQFF; j_gene: TRBJ2-1; v_gene: TRBV7-9; d_gene: -
CDR3aa: CASSFSGVVGQPQHF; j_gene: TRBJ1-5; v_gene: TRBV7-9; d_gene: -
CDR3aa: CASSQTGTATEAFF; j_gene: TRBJ1-1; v_gene: TRBV6-1; d_gene: -
CDR3aa: CAWSENYEQYF; j_gene: TRBJ2-7; v_gene: TRBV30; d_gene: -
CDR3aa: CASSLALAGGGADTQYF; j_gene: TRBJ2-3; v_gene: TRBV7-2; d_gene: TRBD2
CDR3aa: CASTHPGDTDTQYF; j_gene: TRBJ2-3; v_gene: TRBV2; d_gene: -
CDR3aa: CASSLADVGGGYTF; j_gene: TRBJ1-2; v_gene: TRBV7-2; d_gene: -
CDR3aa: CASSSGRPFYNEQFF; j_gene: TRBJ2-1; v_gene: TRBV19; d_gene: -
CDR3aa: CASSLLGTTNTEAFF; j_gene: TRBJ1-1; v_gene: TRBV28; d_gene: -
CDR3aa: CASSSGQGGQPQHF; j_gene: TRBJ1-5; v_gene: TRBV7-2; d_gene: TRBD1
CDR3aa: CASRGVKGGYGYTF; j_gene: TRBJ1-2; v_gene: TRBV25-1; d_gene: -
CDR3aa: CASSTRTDTQYF; j_gene: TRBJ2-3; v_gene: TRBV28; d_gene: -
CDR3aa: CSVREINTGELFF; j_gene: TRBJ2-2; v_gene: TRBV20-1; d_gene: -
CDR3aa: CASSFLGPGDTEAFF; j_gene: TRBJ1-1; v_gene: TRBV28; d_gene: -
CDR3aa: CASTPPTGGFAEAFF; j_gene: TRBJ1-1; v_gene: TRBV19; d_gene: TRBD1
CDR3aa: CSAREGYEQYF; j_gene: TRBJ2-7; v_gene: TRBV20-1; d_gene: -
CDR3aa: CASSPRANGNEQFF; j_gene: TRBJ2-1; v_gene: TRBV12-3/TRBV12-4; d_gene: -
CDR3aa: CASSFGDRDDEQYF; j_gene: TRBJ2-7; v_gene: TRBV28; d_gene: TRBD1
CDR3aa: CASSGGGLSSSTDTQYF; j_gene: TRBJ2-3; v_gene: TRBV19; d_gene: -
CDR3aa: CASSQAPSYEQYF; j_gene: TRBJ2-7; v_gene: TRBV4-1; d_gene: -